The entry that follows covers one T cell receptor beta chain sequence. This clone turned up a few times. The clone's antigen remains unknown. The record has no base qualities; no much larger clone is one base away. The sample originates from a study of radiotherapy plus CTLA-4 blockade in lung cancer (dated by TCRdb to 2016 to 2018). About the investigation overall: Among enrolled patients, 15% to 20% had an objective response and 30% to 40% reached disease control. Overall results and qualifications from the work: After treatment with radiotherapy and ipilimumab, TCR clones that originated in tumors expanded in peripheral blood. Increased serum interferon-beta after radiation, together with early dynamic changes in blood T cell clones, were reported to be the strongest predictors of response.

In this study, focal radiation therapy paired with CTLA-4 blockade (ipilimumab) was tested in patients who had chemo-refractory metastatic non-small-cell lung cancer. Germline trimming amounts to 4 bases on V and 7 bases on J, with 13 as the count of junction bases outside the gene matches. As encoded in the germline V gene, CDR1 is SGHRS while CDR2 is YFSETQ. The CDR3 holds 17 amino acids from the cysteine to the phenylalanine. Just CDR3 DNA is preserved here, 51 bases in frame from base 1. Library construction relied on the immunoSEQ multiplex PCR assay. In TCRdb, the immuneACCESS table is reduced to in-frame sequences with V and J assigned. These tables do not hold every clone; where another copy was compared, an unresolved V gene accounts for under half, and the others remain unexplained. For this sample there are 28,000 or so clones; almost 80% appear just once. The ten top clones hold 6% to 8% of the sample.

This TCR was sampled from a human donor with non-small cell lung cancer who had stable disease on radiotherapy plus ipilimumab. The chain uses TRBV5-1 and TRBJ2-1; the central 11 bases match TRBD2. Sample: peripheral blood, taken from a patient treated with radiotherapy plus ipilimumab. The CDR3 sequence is CASSLGNSGGAWNEQFF. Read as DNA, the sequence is TGCGCCAGCAGCCTCGGAAATAGCGGGGGGGCTTGGAATGAGCAGTTCTTC.